This T cell receptor (beta chain) came from a study of blood T cell repertoires in COVID-19. The overall study: There were acute and convalescent COVID-19 samples, and they came from the United States, Italy and Spain. PBMCs, B-cell-depleted T cells, or T cells provided the cDNA or gDNA that made up the material.

Trimming took 4 bases from V and 6 from J; bases not matched to a gene: 4. This CDR3 is built from 15 residues. Germline CDR1 is SGHNT and CDR2 is YYREEE (reference sequence). Libraries were prepared by immunoSEQ multiplex PCR; TCRdb keeps only in-frame clonotypes and omits some of them. The sample records 150,000 to 200,000 clones, over 80% being singletons. Sequencing used peripheral blood. The chain links TRBV5-4 to TRBJ2-2; 12 positions agree with TRBD2. This TCR came from a woman aged 50 to 60 with acute or convalescent COVID-19. Here the CDR3 reads CASSASGRGAGELFF. As DNA, the CDR3 is TGTGCCAGCAGCGCTAGCGGGAGGGGCGCCGGGGAGCTGTTTTTT.